This T cell receptor beta chain was sequenced in a study of T-cell reconstitution after alpha-beta-depleted transplantation in children (dated by TCRdb to about 2016). With regard to the full study: Using TCR repertoire profiling, the study quantitatively followed how T-cell immune reconstitution unfolded in children after TCRalphabeta/CD19-depleted allogeneic hematopoietic cell transplantation. Here is what the overall study found, with its caveats: The high TCRbeta diversity at day 60 in some patients was ascribed to recipient T cells and intrathymic progenitors that had survived conditioning. Over the following months the frequencies of hyperexpanded clones went down, and after one year T-cell counts and TCRbeta diversity were mostly credited to newly produced T cells. The apparently early recovery of alphabetaT-cell counts about two months after transplant reportedly depended on only several hundred rapidly expanded clones that came from non-depleted graft cells.

What the treatment or condition label conveys for this sample: allogeneic hematopoietic cell transplantation with graft depleted of TCRalphabeta T cells and CD19 B cells. Transplant recipients were children who received TCRalphabeta/CD19-depleted allogeneic hematopoietic cell grafts. This clonotype appeared a few times. No antigen is known for it. Qualities for individual bases were not recorded, and no much larger clone is one base off. Preparation of the library involved PCR. Reads for this sample came from an Illumina HiSeq 2500. TCR library preparation used molecular barcoding, with unique molecular identifiers applied to normalize quantification of the TCRbeta repertoire. The public sequencing data were trimmed at Q25 with fastp and processed into clonotypes with MiXCR by TCRdb, which kept only in-frame beta chains. For every CDR3 protein sequence, its rows merge into one entry that carries the most common genes and DNA. A total of hundreds of thousands of distinct CDR3 sequences appear in this sample, under 25% of them only once. The top ten clones comprise 13% to 15% of the sample.

The source of this sequence is a boy under two years old who had a stem cell transplant for acute myeloid leukemia, so the T cells may come from the graft donor. This sample comprised PBMCs, mostly from graft donor cells, obtained 360 days after TCRalphabeta/CD19-depleted stem cell transplant.

The CDR3 is CASSLGTVGPYQPQHF. The DNA sequence follows: TGTGCCAGCAGCTTAGGGACAGTGGGCCCTTATCAGCCCCAGCATTTT. The chain uses TRBV7-2 and TRBJ1-5, with TRBD1 tentatively as D gene (6 bases match). Based on the germline V gene, the CDR1 and CDR2 sequences are SGHTA and FQGNSA. The CDR3 contains 16 residues, cysteine and phenylalanine counted. Only CDR3 DNA is held: 48 bases, read in frame from base 1. The junction shows trimming of 1 base on V and 5 bases on J, plus 15 bases between the germline ends.